Presented here are 2 T cell receptor beta chains from one specimen sequenced in a study of T cell repertoires in cytomegalovirus infection. MiXCR, applied by TCRdb to the reads, yields one record per CDR3 protein. The table records fewer than 850,000 distinct CDR3 sequences, about 28% of them present only once. Antigens of these TCRs are unknown. Sequences were derived from cultured CD8+ T cells from PBMCs, sampled from culture after CMV antigen stimulation. All receptors derive from a human donor in good health (CMV status not recorded). Some clones in this sample may be carry-over from other donors' samples.

This rearrangement joins TRBV28 to TRBJ1-5, with TRBD1 matching 9 bases. J lost 2 bases, V lost 7 bases, and 6 bases had no gene match. The CDR3 loop spans 15 amino acids. Germline CDR1 is MDHEN and CDR2 is SYDVKM. CDR3 amino acids: CASKNRGQGNQPQHF. The DNA of the CDR3 is TGTGCCAGCAAAAACAGGGGGCAAGGCAATCAGCCCCAGCATTTT.

The sample holds a few counts of this clonotype. The gene calls are TRBV7-9 and TRBJ2-7; D might be TRBD2 (7 bases). The V and J ends lost 2 bases and 3 bases respectively, with 14 bases between them. The CDR3 spans 15 residues. Germline V gene sequence: CDR1 SEHNR, CDR2 FQNEAQ (reference sequence). As DNA, the CDR3 is TGTGCCAGCAGCTTAAGCGGGACAAGAGTCTACGAGCAGTACTTC. Amino acids: CASSLSGTRVYEQYF.